This TCR beta chain was sequenced during a study of blood T cell repertoires in COVID-19. About the study: Collection of acute and convalescent COVID-19 samples took place in the United States, Italy and Spain. PBMCs, B-cell-depleted T cells, or T cells were the source of the cDNA or gDNA that made up the material.

Original processing notes: Nucleated cell counts were estimated from reference gene primer amplification. Using immunoSEQ multiplex PCR, the repertoire was profiled, and TCRdb retains in-frame clones only, with some absent. Clone size and the V and J calls come from that table; the DNA yielded D and trimming. Here the sample spans around 140,000 clones, more than 85% being singletons. The V gene end was trimmed by 0 bases and the J gene end by 6 bases; junction bases not matched to a gene: 9. Germline V gene data show CDR1 as MDHEN and CDR2 as SYDVKM. There are 16 residues in the CDR3. This sequence joins TRBV28 and TRBJ1-2, with 8 bases identical to TRBD1. This receptor was obtained from a man in his 60s with active or convalescent COVID-19. The sequencing sample was made of peripheral blood. The CDR3 sequence is CASSLWAPGQDNGYTF. The CDR3 DNA reads TGTGCCAGCAGTTTATGGGCCCCGGGACAGGATAATGGCTACACCTTC.